This is a list of T cell receptor beta chains from one sample in a study of graft-versus-host responses after intestinal transplantation. These receptors have no known antigen. Repertoires were generated with immunoSEQ multiplex PCR, while TCRdb's copy carries only in-frame clones and drops some. The data show 70,000 to 100,000 clones, with around nine tenths seen just once and roughly 0.31% held by the top ten. The specimen comprised unstimulated CD4+ T cells sorted from spleen or lymph node cells, sampled before intestinal transplant. All receptors come from a human donor who received an intestinal transplant. The CDR3 runs from the conserved cysteine through the conserved F or W. A D gene is named only where the DNA matches it firmly. Clone size appears in some rows only: once, few, many, or a class for an expanded clone.

TRBV28,NA,TRBD2,TRBJ2-3,CASSFRTSGGDTQYF,TGTGCCAGCAGTTTCCGTACTAGCGGGGGAGATACGCAGTATTTT
TRBV28,NA,NA,TRBJ1-2,CASSLREQTLSGYTF,TGTGCCAGCAGTTTGAGGGAACAGACTCTCTCTGGCTACACCTTC
TRBV2,NA,TRBD2,TRBJ2-3,CASSKRLAGVADTQYF,TGTGCCAGCAGTAAGAGACTAGCGGGAGTTGCAGATACGCAGTATTTT
TRBV6-5,NA,TRBD2,TRBJ2-7,CASSQLAGDTYEQYF,TGTGCCAGCAGCCAACTAGCGGGGGATACCTACGAGCAGTACTTC
TRBV7-6,NA,NA,TRBJ2-2,CASSFVGPGELFF,TGTGCCAGCAGCTTCGTGGGCCCCGGGGAGCTGTTTTTT
TRBV5-1,NA,TRBD1,TRBJ2-7,CASSSGDRALHEQYF,TGCGCCAGCAGCTCGGGGGACAGGGCGTTACACGAGCAGTACTTC
TRBV6-1,NA,TRBD2,TRBJ2-1,CASSEAGDFTEQFF,TGTGCCAGCAGTGAGGCGGGAGATTTCACTGAGCAGTTCTTC
TRBV11-2,NA,NA,TRBJ1-1,CASSVGQIGEAFF,TGTGCCAGCAGCGTCGGACAGATAGGTGAAGCTTTCTTT
TRBV9,NA,TRBD2,TRBJ2-1,CASSAGTSGSNEQFF,TGTGCCAGCAGCGCCGGGACTAGCGGGAGTAATGAGCAGTTCTTC
TRBV19,NA,NA,TRBJ1-2,CASSTGGAAYTF,TGTGCCAGTAGTACCGGGGGGGCGGCCTACACCTTC
TRBV19,NA,NA,TRBJ1-2,CASSIDNGYTF,TGTGCCAGTAGTATTGACAATGGCTACACCTTC
TRBV5-1,NA,NA,TRBJ2-3,CASSPGGYIDTQYF,TGCGCCAGCAGTCCAGGGGGGTACATAGATACGCAGTATTTT
TRBV6-1,NA,TRBD1,TRBJ2-3,CASTQGADTQYF,TGTGCCAGCACTCAGGGGGCAGATACGCAGTATTTT
TRBV6-5,NA,TRBD2,TRBJ2-2,CASNAAGVGTGELFF,TGTGCCAGCAATGCAGCGGGGGTAGGCACCGGGGAGCTGTTTTTT
TRBV11-2,NA,TRBD1,TRBJ2-7,CASSLEDRAPYEQYF,TGTGCCAGCAGCTTAGAGGACAGGGCCCCCTACGAGCAGTACTTC
TRBV5-1,NA,TRBD1,TRBJ1-2,CASSLLDRAKEGYTF,TGCGCCAGCAGCTTATTAGACAGGGCCAAAGAGGGCTACACCTTC
TRBV5-4,NA,TRBD1,TRBJ2-1,CASSPGGRTYNEQFF,TGTGCCAGCAGCCCAGGGGGCAGGACCTACAATGAGCAGTTCTTC
TRBV18,NA,NA,TRBJ2-7,CASSPLTSYTGQEQYF,TGTGCCAGCTCACCACTGACGTCTTACACAGGCCAAGAGCAGTACTTC
TRBV9,NA,TRBD2,TRBJ2-2,CASSGSGRAAELFF,TGTGCCAGCAGCGGGAGCGGGAGGGCGGCGGAGCTGTTTTTT
TRBV18,NA,TRBD2,TRBJ2-7,CASSPREGPHEQYF,TGTGCCAGCTCACCAAGGGAGGGCCCGCACGAGCAGTACTTC
TRBV7-9,NA,NA,TRBJ1-1,CASSLGLPTEAFF,TGTGCCAGCAGCTTGGGCCTACCCACTGAAGCTTTCTTT
TRBV4-2,NA,NA,TRBJ1-1,CASSQASGGTEAFF,TGTGCCAGCAGCCAAGCCTCGGGTGGCACTGAAGCTTTCTTT
TRBV6-6,NA,TRBD1,TRBJ1-3,CASSVGTGVGNTIYF,TGTGCCAGCAGCGTCGGGACAGGGGTTGGAAACACCATATATTTT
TRBV9,NA,NA,TRBJ1-2,CASSVFDGPGGYGYTF,TGTGCCAGCAGCGTATTTGACGGTCCGGGGGGCTATGGCTACACCTTC
TRBV2,NA,NA,TRBJ1-4,CASSPYRQATNEKLFF,TGTGCCAGCAGTCCATATAGACAGGCAACTAATGAAAAACTGTTTTTT
TRBV28,NA,NA,TRBJ2-5,CASSLGLGATQYF,TGTGCCAGCAGTTTGGGTCTAGGGGCGACCCAGTACTTC
TRBV28,NA,TRBD2,TRBJ2-1,CASTSGGAGPRGQFF,TGTGCCAGCACCAGCGGGGGGGCCGGTCCCAGGGGGCAGTTCTTC
TRBV25-1,NA,NA,TRBJ2-5,CASSGNPGRTQYF,TGTGCCAGCAGTGGAAATCCCGGTCGGACCCAGTACTTC
TRBV2,NA,TRBD1,TRBJ2-3,CASRNTGADTQYF,TGTGCCAGCAGAAACACAGGGGCAGATACGCAGTATTTT
TRBV19,NA,TRBD1,TRBJ2-7,CASGQGYEQYF,TGTGCCAGTGGACAGGGCTACGAGCAGTACTTC
TRBV5-6,NA,TRBD1,TRBJ1-1,CASSATRGDEANTEAFF,TGTGCCAGCAGCGCCACCAGGGGGGACGAGGCGAACACTGAAGCTTTCTTT
TRBV6-6,few,TRBD1,TRBJ1-3,CASSWDSAGNTIYF,TGTGCCAGCAGTTGGGACAGCGCCGGAAACACCATATATTTT
TRBV5-4,NA,TRBD2,TRBJ2-1,CASSLGGRAYNEQFF,TGTGCCAGCAGCTTGGGCGGGAGGGCCTACAATGAGCAGTTCTTC
TRBV2,NA,NA,TRBJ1-2,CASSTASSPNYGYTF,TGTGCCAGCAGCACTGCCTCATCCCCTAACTATGGCTACACCTTC
TRBV11-1,NA,TRBD2,TRBJ2-3,CASSLTSGGALDTQYF,TGTGCCAGCAGCCTGACTAGCGGGGGGGCCTTGGATACGCAGTATTTT
TRBV23-1,once,TRBD1,TRBJ1-1,CASSHRDRDTEAFF,TGCGCCAGCAGTCATCGGGACAGGGACACTGAAGCTTTCTTT
TRBV5-1,NA,TRBD1,TRBJ1-5,CASSLGDRGDQPQHF,TGCGCCAGCAGCCTGGGGGACAGGGGGGATCAGCCCCAGCATTTT
TRBV18,NA,TRBD1,TRBJ1-2,CASSSGQGPYGYTF,TGTGCCAGCTCATCGGGACAGGGGCCCTATGGCTACACCTTC
TRBV5-1,NA,TRBD2,TRBJ2-5,CASSLTSAQETQYF,TGCGCCAGCAGCTTGACTAGCGCTCAAGAGACCCAGTACTTC
TRBV18,NA,NA,TRBJ2-3,CASSPPEDYTQYF,TGTGCCAGCTCACCACCGGAGGATTATACGCAGTATTTT
TRBV6-5,NA,NA,TRBJ1-1,CASSYSRDYTEAFF,TGTGCCAGCAGTTACTCAAGGGACTACACTGAAGCTTTCTTT
TRBV15,NA,TRBD2,TRBJ2-7,CATSSWEGPVGYEQYF,TGTGCCACCAGCAGTTGGGAGGGTCCGGTGGGCTACGAGCAGTACTTC
TRBV5-4,NA,TRBD1,TRBJ2-5,CASSLGLGTGEETQYF,TGTGCCAGCAGCTTGGGCTTAGGGACAGGGGAAGAGACCCAGTACTTC
TRBV4-2,NA,NA,TRBJ1-2,CASSQDRDSGYTF,TGTGCCAGCAGCCAAGATCGGGACTCTGGCTACACCTTC
TRBV5-1,NA,TRBD1,TRBJ1-4,CASSSGQGGGGNEKLFF,TGCGCCAGCAGCTCGGGACAGGGAGGAGGAGGGAATGAAAAACTGTTTTTT
TRBV5-6,NA,TRBD1,TRBJ2-5,CASSLHRGNEETQYF,TGTGCCAGCAGCTTGCACAGGGGGAACGAAGAGACCCAGTACTTC
TRBV10-2,NA,TRBD2,TRBJ2-3,CASRSVGGGSTDTQYF,TGCGCCAGCCGGTCGGTTGGGGGAGGGAGCACAGATACGCAGTATTTT
TRBV9,NA,TRBD1,TRBJ1-4,CASSVGTGGSEKLFF,TGTGCCAGCAGCGTAGGGACAGGGGGAAGTGAAAAACTGTTTTTT
TRBV6-5,NA,NA,TRBJ2-2,CASSKQAPGELFF,TGTGCCAGCAGTAAACAGGCCCCCGGGGAGCTGTTTTTT
TRBV27,NA,NA,TRBJ2-2,CASSSLWGPNTGELFF,TGTGCCAGCAGTTCCCTATGGGGGCCCAACACCGGGGAGCTGTTTTTT
TRBV6-5,NA,NA,TRBJ1-1,CASSLRDWYTEAFF,TGTGCCAGCAGCCTCAGGGACTGGTACACTGAAGCTTTCTTT
TRBV9,NA,TRBD2,TRBJ2-1,CASSVGGTSGSSYNEQFF,TGTGCCAGCAGCGTAGGCGGCACTAGCGGGAGCTCCTACAATGAGCAGTTCTTC
TRBV11-2,NA,NA,TRBJ1-3,CASSLGTSGNTIYF,TGTGCCAGCAGCTTGGGCACCTCTGGAAACACCATATATTTT